This T cell receptor (beta chain) was found in a study of response to subunit inactivated influenza vaccine. Study-level results: The authors put forward the suggestion that each seasonal influenza vaccination may bring in only a limited number of new T cells.

V gave up 8 bases and J gave up 2 bases; unmatched junction bases: 13. CDR1 MNHEY and CDR2 SMNVEV come from the germline V gene (reference sequence). The length of the CDR3 is 16 residues. In its sample, this clonotype was seen a few times. As yet, its antigen is unknown. One entry per CDR3 protein, called by TCRdb with MiXCR from the RT-PCR reads. The sample lists around 570,000 distinct CDR3 sequences, 7.5% to 8.5% seen once, with 10% to 15% in the top ten. Sequences were derived from PBMCs from blood, sampled around 25 months after vaccination. The sequence was obtained from a man between 50 and 75 years old who received an inactivated influenza vaccine. This chain uses TRBV27 with TRBJ2-7, with 9 bases fitting TRBD2. CDR3 residues: CASQARYSGSTYEQYF. CDR3 DNA sequence: TGTGCCAGCCAAGCCCGTTATAGCGGGAGCACCTACGAGCAGTACTTC.